One and the same sample provided the 13 T cell receptor beta chains below, sequenced in a study of shared clonotypes between healthy human individuals. Measured with immunoSEQ multiplex PCR; TCRdb has only the in-frame clones, and not every one. The sample consists of under 150,000 clones, under 70% of them appearing once. Sequences were obtained from memory CD8+ T cells sorted from blood. The subset: CD45RO+ cells pooled with CCR7-negative TemRA cells. These receptors came from a woman aged 30 to 39 in good health.

The V call is TRBV4-1, the J call TRBJ2-5; D gene ambiguous. The CDR3 loop spans 16 amino acids. The V gene's germline CDR1 is MGHRA and CDR2 YSYEKL. With 0 bases removed from V and 5 bases from J, the gap between germline ends came to 16 bases. CDR3 DNA: TGCGCCAGCAGCCAAGATCGGGTATTTAAAGGGGAGACCCAGTACTTC. Its translation: CASSQDRVFKGETQYF.

The table lists this clone with a count of one. The chain recombines TRBV7-9 with TRBJ1-2; 9 bases are a match to TRBD1. Germline V CDR1 and CDR2: SEHNR, FQNEAQ (reference sequence). J lost 6 bases, V lost 5 bases, and 10 bases had no gene match. CDR3 length: 15 residues. CDR3 protein: CASSLHRGRPNGYTF. DNA of the CDR3: TGTGCCAGCAGCCTACACAGGGGGCGCCCGAATGGCTACACCTTC.

The chain joins TRBV27 to TRBJ2-7, with 10 bases that match TRBD1. CDR3 length equals 15 residues. Trimming took 5 bases from V and 3 from J; bases not matched to a gene: 7. Germline lookup yields CDR1 MNHEY and CDR2 SMNVEV (reference sequence). The CDR3 DNA sequence: TGTGCCAGCAGTCCGGGACAGGGGTACCTCTACGAGCAGTACTTC. Its translation: CASSPGQGYLYEQYF.

The chain couples TRBV5-6 to TRBJ2-1; D tentatively fits TRBD1 or TRBD2 (5 bases each). V was cut by 2 bases and J by 7 bases, with 10 bases left in between. Looked up from germline, CDR1 is SGHDT and CDR2 is YYEEEE. The CDR3 consists of 13 residues. In DNA, the CDR3 is TGTGCCAGCAGCTTCGGGACGAGGAATGAGCAGTTCTTC. Protein: CASSFGTRNEQFF. Drawing the rest from reference TRBV5-6 and TRBJ2-1, the complete variable domain is DAGVTQSPTHLIKTRGQQVTLRCSPKSGHDTVSWYQQALGQGPQFIFQYYEEEERQRGNFPDRFSGHQFPNYSSELNVNALLLGDSALYLCASSFGTRNEQFFGPGTRLTVL.

The genes are TRBV11-2 and TRBJ2-2, with D possibly matching TRBD2 (5 bases). V lost 0 bases and J lost 4, with 18 bases in between. This CDR3 has 18 residues. Germline V gives CDR1 SGHAT, CDR2 FQNNGV. In DNA form, the CDR3 reads TGTGCCAGCAGCTTAGAGGGGTTAGGGAGAGGTCTCACCGGGGAGCTGTTTTTT. This translates into CASSLEGLGRGLTGELFF.

This clone showed up just a few times. The chain has TRBV6-6 and TRBJ2-5; maybe TRBD1 (6 bases). Germline lookup yields CDR1 MNHNY and CDR2 SVGAGI (reference sequence). There are 14 residues in the CDR3. V dropped 5 bases and J dropped 6 bases, with 16 bases sitting between them. CDR3 nucleotides: TGTGCCAGCAGTGCCGACAGGCTTACGAAGACCCAGTACTTC. Translation gives CASSADRLTKTQYF.

This chain links TRBV18 with TRBJ2-5; 8 bases map to TRBD1. The DNA end is a closer match to TRBJ2-7, so the J assignment may be wrong. This CDR3 spans 15 amino acids. Germline CDR1 KGHSH, CDR2 LQKENI. The CDR3: CASSYTGTGSYEQYF. The CDR3 nucleotides read TGTGCCAGCTCGTATACCGGGACAGGCTCCTACGAGCAGTACTTC.

This chain uses TRBV15 with TRBJ1-5; D is undetermined. The CDR3 extends over 12 amino acids. Trimming shortened V by 0 bases and J by 4 bases, and 1 base separated the two germline ends. Germline V gives CDR1 LNHNV, CDR2 YYDKDF (reference sequence). For the CDR3, the DNA is TGTGCCACCAGCAGAGATAATCAGCCCCAGCATTTT. This translates into CATSRDNQPQHF.

Concerning this clone: A far larger clone differs by one base, so this is likely a read error. The J gene is TRBJ2-7, the V gene TRBV6-5; D is perhaps TRBD2 (6 bases). Germline V CDR1 and CDR2: MNHEY, SVGAGI. The CDR3 extends over 14 amino acids. CDR3 loop: CTSSRLTRIYEQYF. In DNA form, the CDR3 reads TGTACCAGCAGTCGACTGACTAGGATCTACGAGCAGTACTTC.

At least ten counts were recorded for this clone. The V call is TRBV25-1, the J call TRBJ2-7; D ambiguous. Trimming stripped 4 bases from V and 5 bases from J, with 9 bases between. The CDR3 sequence is 12 residues long. Germline lookup yields CDR1 MGHDK and CDR2 SYGVNS. In nucleotides, the CDR3 is TGTGCCAGCAGTGGGTCGAGAGACGAGCAGTACTTC. Amino acid sequence: CASSGSRDEQYF.

This clone was observed once. V and J are TRBV5-1 and TRBJ2-7, with 7 nucleotides matching TRBD2. Germline assignment: CDR1 SGHRS and CDR2 YFSETQ. The CDR3 runs to 14 residues. The V and J ends lost 2 bases and 6 bases, in that order; junction bases with no gene match: 8. CDR3 sequence: CASSFYRREGEQYF. CDR3 nucleotides: TGCGCCAGCAGCTTTTACCGGAGGGAGGGCGAGCAGTACTTC.

This clone occurred many times. The rearrangement links TRBV28 to TRBJ2-5; 12 nucleotides agree with TRBD1. Unmatched junction bases numbered 13, after V lost 6 bases and J lost 5 bases. Germline V lookup: CDR1 MDHEN, CDR2 SYDVKM. CDR3 length: 17 amino acids. The CDR3 DNA sequence: TGTGCCAGCAGGCCGGGACAGGGGGCCAGAGCTGACGAGACCCAGTACTTC. Its translation is CASRPGQGARADETQYF.

This chain connects TRBV7-3 to TRBJ2-2, with a tentative D call TRBD2 (6 bases). V was cut by 6 bases and J by 3 bases, with 11 bases left in between. The CDR3 runs to 14 residues. Germline V gene lookup returns CDR1 SGHTA and CDR2 FQGTGA. The CDR3: CASSSGSHTGELFF. In nucleotides, the CDR3 is TGTGCCAGCAGTTCCGGGAGCCACACCGGGGAGCTGTTTTTT.